The clone carrying this TCR beta chain was observed many times. The target antigen is unknown. It was uncontrolled infection, other autoimmune disease, pregnancy or lactation that excluded patients. This record belongs to a study of T cells in Graves' hyperthyroidism and ophthalmopathy. Study-level points and caveats: A model using 13 V-J features told ophthalmopathy apart from stable hyperthyroidism. With a median lead of approximately six months before onset, the model predicted ophthalmopathy. Blood held most thyroid clonotypes expanded above 0.001 frequency.

RNA transcripts yielded amplified TCR beta CDR3 regions. Using the HTBI primer set, a first-round RT-PCR was run on the TCR CDR3. A single record per CDR3 protein comes from TCRdb applying MiXCR to the multiplex PCR reads. In the table there are 500,000 to 600,000 distinct CDR3 sequences, about 45% of which are singletons. The sequence was obtained from an adult woman with Graves' disease, either hyperthyroidism or ophthalmopathy (not recorded which). The sample was peripheral blood or thyroid tissue (not recorded which).

Here the CDR3 DNA reads TGCGCCAGCAGCCAAGTAGGCAGGGACACTGAAGCTTTCTTT. Amino acids: CASSQVGRDTEAFF. This chain joins TRBV4-1 and TRBJ1-1, with a tentative D call TRBD1 (5 bases). This CDR3 is built from 14 residues. V lost 1 base to trimming and J lost 3 bases, with 9 bases between them. From germline, CDR1 is MGHRA and CDR2 YSYEKL.